The rows below give T cell receptor beta chains drawn from one sample of a study of blood T cell repertoires in COVID-19. The assay was immunoSEQ multiplex PCR, and TCRdb's table has in-frame clones only and misses some. This table has roughly 160,000 clones, around nine tenths appearing once. Material: peripheral blood. The receptors shown here come from a woman aged 70-85 years with COVID-19, enrolled during active disease. CDR3s leave out the opening cysteine and the closing phenylalanine or tryptophan. D genes are given only for firm matches. Not all rows give a size; the values are once, few, many and, for expanded clones, a class.

clone_size | j_call | d_call | v_call | cdr3_aa
once | TRBJ1-4 | NA | TRBV3-1/TRBV3-2 | ASSPTGVREKLF
NA | TRBJ2-2 | TRBD2 | TRBV30 | AWRGLARNTGELF
NA | TRBJ1-6 | TRBD1 | TRBV5-5 | ASSLWDRDSPLH
NA | TRBJ1-6 | TRBD1 | TRBV5-4 | ASSPTGGWGNSPLH
NA | TRBJ1-4 | TRBD1 | TRBV25-1 | ASRVHRDRVL
NA | TRBJ2-5 | NA | TRBV10-2 | ASSPGQQETQY
NA | TRBJ2-7 | TRBD1 | TRBV11-2 | ASSLELGTGGLGEQY
NA | TRBJ2-4 | TRBD2 | TRBV3-1/TRBV3-2 | ASSQGPRAGDIQY
once | TRBJ1-2 | TRBD1 | TRBV19 | ASKRLSGQDFYGYT
NA | TRBJ2-5 | NA | TRBV11-1 | ASSLAFGSAAQETQY
NA | TRBJ2-7 | NA | TRBV5-1 | ASSFGTLSYEQY
NA | TRBJ2-7 | NA | TRBV7-9 | ASSLALGGGGYEQY
few | TRBJ1-2 | NA | TRBV7-9 | ASSAQLINYGYT
NA | TRBJ2-1 | NA | TRBV11-2 | ASSLDRDTEQF
NA | TRBJ1-6 | TRBD1 | TRBV9 | ASSVAGGGLSNSPLH
few | TRBJ2-2 | NA | TRBV5-5 | ASSLRGHYAYTGELF
NA | TRBJ2-7 | TRBD1 | TRBV29-1 | SVEVTGVEQY
NA | TRBJ2-6 | TRBD2 | TRBV27 | ASSLLAGGLSGANVLT
NA | TRBJ2-3 | NA | TRBV24-1 | ATSDRGTSTDTQY
NA | TRBJ2-1 | NA | TRBV5-1 | ASSQSSGNNEQF
NA | TRBJ1-5 | NA | TRBV6-5 | ASSETGGRNQPQH
NA | TRBJ1-2 | NA | TRBV5-1 | ASSLVGQGGYGYT
NA | TRBJ2-7 | TRBD1 | TRBV18 | ASSPLKGAGFEQY
NA | TRBJ1-6 | NA | TRBV27 | ASSLVRESPLH
few | TRBJ1-4 | NA | TRBV14 | ASSRGIGGIEKLF
NA | TRBJ2-2 | TRBD2 | TRBV7-2 | ASSASGRTTGELF
NA | TRBJ1-1 | NA | TRBV19 | ASSIVAGMETEAF
NA | TRBJ2-5 | NA | TRBV19 | ASSRGARETQY
NA | TRBJ2-3 | NA | TRBV2 | ASSEASHTDTQY
few | TRBJ1-2 | TRBD1 | TRBV5-1 | ASSSQGDDYGYT
NA | TRBJ2-2 | NA | TRBV10-3 | AISDLAFTGELF
NA | TRBJ2-3 | TRBD2 | TRBV5-1 | ASSLACGGGPDTQY
once | TRBJ2-3 | NA | TRBV19 | ASSAHLELGTDTQY
NA | TRBJ1-1 | TRBD1 | TRBV24-1 | ATSEAGQGRGAF
few | TRBJ1-2 | NA | TRBV14 | ASSQEAGYSYGYT
NA | TRBJ2-1 | TRBD2 | TRBV11-2 | ASSFYLHLGTSFYNEQF
NA | TRBJ1-5 | TRBD1 | TRBV6-2/TRBV6-3 | ASSLLGTGGIQPQH